Reported below is one TCR beta chain. This entry is derived from a study of shared clonotypes between healthy human individuals. Profiling relied on immunoSEQ multiplex PCR, and the TCRdb table lists in-frame clones only, not all of them. The table has approximately 500,000 clones, roughly 79% seen once. The CDR3 is 12 residues long. CDR1 is SQVTM, CDR2 ANQGSEA, per germline. The source is a woman aged 40 to 50 in good health. Some clones in this sample may be carry-over from other donors' samples. Sequencing used PBMCs. The V call is TRBV29-1, the J call TRBJ2-7, with a weak D call TRBD1 (6 bases). The J call may be mistaken, given a closer DNA end match to TRBJ2-5. The CDR3 here is CSVVSRGETQYF. CDR3 coding DNA: TGCAGCGTTGTAAGCAGGGGTGAGACCCAGTACTTC.